This TCR beta chain comes out of a study of glioma-infiltrating T cells. General observations from the study: Very few CDR3 sequences were shared between tissue and blood. Above-expected tissue-blood divergence occurred in all gliomas, most in low-grade ones.

Remarks on this clonotype: Its antigen is undetermined.

Germline V gene lookup returns CDR1 SNHLY and CDR2 FYNNEI. There are 13 residues in the CDR3. Trimming removed 6 bases at V and 8 bases at J, with 14 bases between. TCR alpha and beta CDR3 regions were amplified from RNA using iRepertoire nested multiplex PCR. Tissue mRNA or PBMC total RNA, 100-400 ng, went into one-step reverse transcription and amplification. TCRdb called the multiplex PCR reads again in MiXCR, with one record for every CDR3 protein. The top ten clones hold roughly two fifths of a sample with 10,000 to 15,000 distinct CDR3 sequences, about 30% of them seen once. The material sequenced was glioma tissue, nonneoplastic brain tissue, or PBMCs (not recorded which). The rearrangement joins TRBV2 to TRBJ2-1; a possible D gene is TRBD2 (6 bases). The sequence was obtained from a human donor with low-grade glioma or glioblastoma, undergoing nonglioma brain surgery, or in good health (not recorded which). This CDR3 is CASRPRRDDEQFF. The CDR3 nucleotides are TGTGCCAGCAGGCCCCGGAGGGACGATGAGCAGTTCTTC.